This T cell receptor beta chain was sequenced during a study of CD8 T cells in Susac syndrome. Trimming took 2 bases from V and 11 from J, leaving 12 bases between them. The CDR3 runs to 12 residues. CDR1 is MGHDK and CDR2 is SYGVNS in the germline V gene. Reverse transcription of roughly 0.5 to 1 ug RNA was carried out with random hexamers. Using its own MiXCR run on the immunoSEQ multiplex PCR reads, TCRdb lists one record per CDR3 protein. The sample lists over 150,000 distinct CDR3 sequences, roughly 94% seen once, with approximately 0.099% in the top ten. The sample taken for sequencing was CD4+ T cells from PBMCs. The chain has TRBV25-1 and TRBJ1-1; D perhaps matches TRBD1 (5 bases). This receptor was taken from a human donor with Susac syndrome. In nucleotides, the CDR3 is TGTGCCAGCAGTGAAGGGGGGGTAGCGGCTTTCTTT. Amino acid sequence: CASSEGGVAAFF.